A selection of T cell receptor beta chains follows, all from one sample in a study of T cells in Graves' hyperthyroidism and ophthalmopathy. MiXCR was run by TCRdb on the multiplex PCR reads, yielding one entry per CDR3 protein. The profile shows 600,000 to 850,000 distinct CDR3 sequences, around 20% of them singletons. The sample consisted of blood. These receptors were taken from a woman between 45 and 65 years old with Graves' hyperthyroidism that later progressed to Graves' ophthalmopathy. CDR3s include the opening cysteine and the closing phenylalanine or tryptophan. Fields, in order: J gene, V gene, D gene, clone size, CDR3 DNA, CDR3 protein. D genes are given only for firm matches. Only part of the rows carry a size: once, few, many, or a class if the clone is expanded.

J: TRBJ1-2
V: TRBV3-1
D: .
size: many
DNA: TGTGCCAGCAGCCAAGATACCCGGGGCTATGGCTACACCTTC
CDR3: CASSQDTRGYGYTF

J: TRBJ1-2
V: TRBV6-1
D: .
size: many
DNA: TGTGCCAGCAGTGAATCCGGACAGTACTATGGCTACACCTTC
CDR3: CASSESGQYYGYTF

J: TRBJ2-7
V: TRBV20-1
D: TRBD2
size: .
DNA: TGCAGTGCTCACCCTGGGGAGGGGTCCTACTACGAGCAGTACTTC
CDR3: CSAHPGEGSYYEQYF

J: TRBJ2-2
V: TRBV9
D: .
size: .
DNA: TGTGCCAGCAGCGGCTCGTCTGGGGACACCGGGGAGCTGTTTTTT
CDR3: CASSGSSGDTGELFF

J: TRBJ2-7
V: TRBV15
D: .
size: few
DNA: TGTGCCACCAGCAGCGTGGTGTCCCTAGAGCAGTACTTC
CDR3: CATSSVVSLEQYF

J: TRBJ2-2
V: TRBV20-1
D: TRBD1
size: .
DNA: TGCAGTGCTAGAGACGGGACAGGGGTGAGGGGGGAGCTGTTTTTT
CDR3: CSARDGTGVRGELFF

J: TRBJ1-5
V: TRBV4-1
D: TRBD1
size: many
DNA: TGCGCCAGCAGCCAAAAGGGACAGGGAGTCGGACAGCCCCAGCATTTT
CDR3: CASSQKGQGVGQPQHF

J: TRBJ2-1
V: TRBV12-3/TRBV12-4
D: TRBD2
size: .
DNA: TGTGCCAGCAGCCGCGGGAGGGCCGTTAATGAGCAGTTCTTC
CDR3: CASSRGRAVNEQFF

J: TRBJ1-6
V: TRBV6-2/TRBV6-3
D: .
size: few
DNA: TGTGCCGTAGGCGGGGGTTCGGGTTCACCCCTCCACTTT
CDR3: CAVGGGSGSPLHF

J: TRBJ2-7
V: TRBV11-2
D: .
size: many
DNA: TGTGCCAGCAGCGCGGACAGACACTACGAGCAGTACTTC
CDR3: CASSADRHYEQYF

J: TRBJ2-2
V: TRBV9
D: .
size: .
DNA: TGTGCCAGCAGCGGAGACCTGAACACCGGGGAGCTGTTTTTT
CDR3: CASSGDLNTGELFF

J: TRBJ2-5
V: TRBV12-3/TRBV12-4
D: .
size: many
DNA: TGCGCCAGCAGCTTAGGACAAGTCCAAGAGACCCAGTACTTC
CDR3: CASSLGQVQETQYF

J: TRBJ2-1
V: TRBV30
D: .
size: many
DNA: TGTGCCTGGAGGAAGAGGGAAGGAGGTGAGCAGTTCTTC
CDR3: CAWRKREGGEQFF

J: TRBJ1-4
V: TRBV6-1
D: .
size: few
DNA: TGTGCCAGCAGTAGAACAGGGAGTCATAATGAAAAACTGTTTTTT
CDR3: CASSRTGSHNEKLFF

J: TRBJ1-5
V: TRBV6-5
D: TRBD1
size: few
DNA: TGTGCCAGCAGTTTTACCGGGACAGGGAAAAGTCAGCCCCAGCATTTT
CDR3: CASSFTGTGKSQPQHF

J: TRBJ2-5
V: TRBV4-1
D: TRBD2
size: .
DNA: TGCGCCAGCAGCCATACGGGGGGTTATGGGACCCAGTACTTC
CDR3: CASSHTGGYGTQYF

J: TRBJ2-1
V: TRBV2
D: .
size: .
DNA: TGTGCCAGCAGATCAGACAATGAGCAGTTCTTC
CDR3: CASRSDNEQFF

J: TRBJ1-4
V: TRBV10-3
D: TRBD1
size: many
DNA: TGTGCCATCAGCGGACAGGGTGGAGAAAAACTGTTTTTT
CDR3: CAISGQGGEKLFF

J: TRBJ2-1
V: TRBV20-1
D: .
size: many
DNA: TGCAGTGCTAGAAGAGTTTACAATGAGCAGTTCTTC
CDR3: CSARRVYNEQFF

J: TRBJ1-1
V: TRBV2
D: .
size: many
DNA: TGTGCCAGCAGTGAAAGTCTCTCGACAGAGCAGAACACTGAAGCTTTCTTT
CDR3: CASSESLSTEQNTEAFF

J: TRBJ1-6
V: TRBV6-1
D: .
size: .
DNA: TGTGCCAGCAGTCAAGGTGGGCATAGTTCACCCCTCCACTTT
CDR3: CASSQGGHSSPLHF

J: TRBJ1-5
V: TRBV5-6
D: TRBD1
size: many
DNA: TGTGCCAGCAGCTTGGGTCGGCAGGGGGGATGGCCCCAGCATTTT
CDR3: CASSLGRQGGWPQHF

J: TRBJ2-3
V: TRBV29-1
D: .
size: few
DNA: TGCAGCGTTCAGGACCCGGCAGGGGATACGCAGTATTTT
CDR3: CSVQDPAGDTQYF

J: TRBJ1-4
V: TRBV12-3/TRBV12-4
D: .
size: .
DNA: TGTGCCAGCAGTTTATATAGGGTCGGAAAACTGTTTTTT
CDR3: CASSLYRVGKLFF

J: TRBJ1-4
V: TRBV7-9
D: .
size: .
DNA: TGTGCCAGCAGCTTATCCGGGGGTGGAGGTGGAGGTAATGAAAAACTGTTTTTT
CDR3: CASSLSGGGGGGNEKLFF

J: TRBJ2-2
V: TRBV12-3/TRBV12-4
D: .
size: many
DNA: TGTGCCAGCAGTGAAACGGGACTCCGCACCGGGGAGCTGTTTTTT
CDR3: CASSETGLRTGELFF

J: TRBJ2-5
V: TRBV2
D: .
size: .
DNA: TGTGCCAGCAGTACCCACGACAGAGCGTACCAAGAGACCCAGTACTTC
CDR3: CASSTHDRAYQETQYF

J: TRBJ2-1
V: TRBV6-2/TRBV6-3
D: TRBD1
size: many
DNA: TGTGCCAGCTCCCCGGACAGGGGCGGGAATGAGCAGTTCTTC
CDR3: CASSPDRGGNEQFF

J: TRBJ1-1
V: TRBV2
D: .
size: .
DNA: TGTGCCAGCCACGCGATGAACACTGAAGCTTTCTTT
CDR3: CASHAMNTEAFF

J: TRBJ2-3
V: TRBV5-1
D: TRBD2
size: .
DNA: TGCGCCAGCAGCTTGGTCCCTAGCGGGGCCACCAGCACAGATACGCAGTATTTT
CDR3: CASSLVPSGATSTDTQYF

J: TRBJ2-7
V: TRBV19
D: .
size: few
DNA: TGTGCCAGTAGTACCCGTTCTAGCGAGAGGCAGTACTTC
CDR3: CASSTRSSERQYF

J: TRBJ2-2
V: TRBV5-1
D: TRBD2
size: few
DNA: TGCGCCAGCAGCCTAGCGGGGAAGAACACCGGGGAGCTGTTTTTT
CDR3: CASSLAGKNTGELFF

J: TRBJ2-7
V: TRBV20-1
D: TRBD2
size: few
DNA: TGCAGTGCTCCCGGGTCCGGGGGGGGGCTCCACGAGCAGTACTTC
CDR3: CSAPGSGGGLHEQYF

J: TRBJ2-5
V: TRBV27
D: .
size: .
DNA: TGTGCCAGCAGTTCCGCAGGGTTTGAGACCCAGTACTTC
CDR3: CASSSAGFETQYF

J: TRBJ2-3
V: TRBV7-2
D: .
size: .
DNA: TGTGCCAGCAACTTATTGGCCTCTCGATCAGATACGCAGTATTTT
CDR3: CASNLLASRSDTQYF

J: TRBJ1-6
V: TRBV4-1
D: .
size: few
DNA: TGCGCCAGCAGCCAAGGGAATTCCTATAATTCACCCCTCCACTTT
CDR3: CASSQGNSYNSPLHF

J: TRBJ1-1
V: TRBV5-1
D: TRBD1
size: many
DNA: TGCGCCAGCAGAACCCCGGGACAGCAATCTGAAGCTTTCTTT
CDR3: CASRTPGQQSEAFF

J: TRBJ1-4
V: TRBV18
D: TRBD1
size: .
DNA: TGTGCCAGCTCACCACAATATCGGGACAGGGAAGAAAAACTGTTTTTT
CDR3: CASSPQYRDREEKLFF

J: TRBJ2-3
V: TRBV4-1
D: .
size: .
DNA: TGCGCCAGCAGCCGGATTCGTACAGATACGCAGTATTTT
CDR3: CASSRIRTDTQYF

J: TRBJ2-7
V: TRBV6-1
D: .
size: .
DNA: TGTGCCAGCACTCGGGTCCTCGACGAGCAGTACTTC
CDR3: CASTRVLDEQYF

J: TRBJ2-1
V: TRBV15
D: .
size: .
DNA: TGTGCCACCAGCAGGGGGACCGACAATGAGCAGTTCTTC
CDR3: CATSRGTDNEQFF

J: TRBJ2-3
V: TRBV20-1
D: TRBD2
size: few
DNA: TGCAGTGCTAGACGGGGGGGAGGATTGGCAGATACGCAGTATTTT
CDR3: CSARRGGGLADTQYF

J: TRBJ2-5
V: TRBV2
D: .
size: many
DNA: TGTGCCAGCAGTGACCCCGTTGGGCAGATCCAAGAGACCCAGTACTTC
CDR3: CASSDPVGQIQETQYF

J: TRBJ2-5
V: TRBV11-3
D: .
size: .
DNA: TGTGCCAGCAGCTTAGATCCCGGGGCGCAAGAGACCCAGTACTTC
CDR3: CASSLDPGAQETQYF

J: TRBJ2-3
V: TRBV19
D: TRBD2
size: .
DNA: TGTGCCAGTAGTATACGAGCGGGGGGCTCAGATACGCAGTATTTT
CDR3: CASSIRAGGSDTQYF

J: TRBJ1-1
V: TRBV6-5
D: TRBD1
size: .
DNA: TGTGCCAGCAGTTACAATCCCGGACAGGGGACCGATGAAGCTTTCTTT
CDR3: CASSYNPGQGTDEAFF

J: TRBJ2-1
V: TRBV6-1
D: .
size: few
DNA: TGTGCCAGCAGGCCCCTAGGCTCCTACAATGAGCAGTTCTTC
CDR3: CASRPLGSYNEQFF

J: TRBJ1-1
V: TRBV6-1
D: .
size: many
DNA: TGTGCCAGCAATGGGGGGGGGGCAATGGCTAAATGGGACACTGAAGCTTTCTTT
CDR3: CASNGGGAMAKWDTEAFF

J: TRBJ2-3
V: TRBV6-2/TRBV6-3
D: .
size: many
DNA: TGTGCCAGCAGTTACTCAATTAAGGGCAACGGACGGAGCACAGATACGCAGTATTTT
CDR3: CASSYSIKGNGRSTDTQYF

J: TRBJ2-1
V: TRBV11-2
D: .
size: many
DNA: TGTGCCAGCAGCTCTGATTCACCAGGGAAGGATGAGCAGTTCTTC
CDR3: CASSSDSPGKDEQFF

J: TRBJ2-4
V: TRBV6-5
D: .
size: .
DNA: TGTGCCAGCAGTTACTCGGAGCTAGCCAAAAACATTCAGTACTTC
CDR3: CASSYSELAKNIQYF

J: TRBJ1-4
V: TRBV6-1
D: .
size: .
DNA: TGTGCCAGCAGTGAAGCAGCAAGAGAAAAACTGTTTTTT
CDR3: CASSEAAREKLFF

J: TRBJ2-5
V: TRBV2
D: TRBD1
size: many
DNA: TGTGCCAGCAGTGAGTCCGGGGGGACAGGGAGAGAGACCCAGTACTTC
CDR3: CASSESGGTGRETQYF

J: TRBJ1-5
V: TRBV12-3/TRBV12-4
D: .
size: .
DNA: TGTGCCAGCAGTTACGAGGTCAATCAGCCCCAGCATTTT
CDR3: CASSYEVNQPQHF

J: TRBJ1-6
V: TRBV11-2
D: .
size: many
DNA: TGTGCCAGCAGCTTAGGTAGTTCACCCCTCCACTTT
CDR3: CASSLGSSPLHF